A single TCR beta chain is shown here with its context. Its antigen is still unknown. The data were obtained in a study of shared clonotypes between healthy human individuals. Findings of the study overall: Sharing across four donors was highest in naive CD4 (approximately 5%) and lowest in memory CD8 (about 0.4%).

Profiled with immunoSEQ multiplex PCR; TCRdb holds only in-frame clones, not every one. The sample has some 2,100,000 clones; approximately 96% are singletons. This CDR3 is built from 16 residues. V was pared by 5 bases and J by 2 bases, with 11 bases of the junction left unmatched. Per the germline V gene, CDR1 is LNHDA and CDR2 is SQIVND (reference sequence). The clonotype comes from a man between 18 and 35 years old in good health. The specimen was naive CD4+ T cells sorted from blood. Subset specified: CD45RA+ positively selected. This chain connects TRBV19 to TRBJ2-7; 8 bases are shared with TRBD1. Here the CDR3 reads CASSQGVGTGAYEQYF. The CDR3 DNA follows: TGTGCCAGTAGTCAGGGGGTGGGGACAGGAGCCTACGAGCAGTACTTC. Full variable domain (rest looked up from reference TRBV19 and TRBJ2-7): DGGITQSPKYLFRKEGQNVTLSCEQNLNHDAMYWYRQDPGQGLRLIYYSQIVNDFQKGDIAEGYSVSREKKESFPLTVTSAQKNPTAFYLCASSQGVGTGAYEQYFGPGTRLTVT.